The present entry profiles one TCR beta chain with its context. This CDR3 contains 14 residues. Unmatched junction bases numbered 4, after V lost 6 bases and J lost 4 bases. The germline gives CDR1 SQVTM, CDR2 ANQGSEA. The entry originates in a study of OX40 agonist ivuxolimab in advanced cancers. Study summary: Patients' therapy was ivuxolimab, an antibody that acts as an agonist of OX40 (CD134). Patients received intravenous ivuxolimab every 2 weeks at 0.01 to 10 mg/kg. Every patient in dose escalation had hepatocellular carcinoma, melanoma, renal cell or head and neck cancer.

Method: immunoSEQ multiplex PCR; TCRdb's copy keeps in-frame clones and lacks some. In the table there are about 84,000 clones, more than 80% of which are singletons. The chain combines TRBV29-1 with TRBJ2-3; 13 bases align to TRBD2. This receptor was taken from an adult with an advanced solid tumor such as melanoma, head and neck, liver or kidney cancer. The source was CD4+ or CD8+ T cells sorted from blood, collected in a trial of the OX40 agonist ivuxolimab. The CDR3 loop is CSVGTSGGADTQYF. In DNA, the CDR3 is TGCAGCGTGGGTACTAGCGGGGGGGCAGATACGCAGTATTTT.